This passage covers 14 T cell receptor beta chains from one sample sequenced in a study of shared T cell receptors in the human thymus (dated by TCRdb to the early 2020s). The library came from the immunoSEQ multiplex PCR assay. The table was pulled from immuneACCESS by TCRdb, which kept in-frame rearrangements only. Such tables lose some clones; where checked, under half of the loss comes from unresolved V genes, and the rest has no known cause. For this sample there are 600,000 to 900,000 clones; 80% to 90% appear just once. The top ten clones comprise roughly 0.01% of the sample. The same data also went into a second study, on human thymus T cells.

Specimen: thymocytes. These receptors all stem from a girl less than two years old with a congenital heart defect. Donor details come from another sample of the same person, matched by shared clones.

The rearrangement uses TRBV5-6 and TRBJ2-5; TRBD2 is a possible D gene (6 bases). The ends were cut back, 7 bases at V and 5 bases at J, with 15 bases in the middle. Germline V gene data show CDR1 as SGHDT and CDR2 as YYEEEE. The CDR3 is 13 amino acids. Here the CDR3 reads CASHISGGETQYF. The CDR3 bases are TGTGCCAGCCACATATCAGGAGGGGAGACCCAGTACTTC.

The rearrangement uses TRBV5-1 and TRBJ1-1; the D is unclear. The CDR3 sequence is 11 residues long. Trimming took 6 bases from V and 2 from J, leaving 5 bases between them. Germline CDR1 SGHRS, CDR2 YFSETQ. The CDR3 here is CASTNNTEAFF. In DNA form, the CDR3 reads TGCGCCAGCACCAATAACACTGAAGCTTTCTTT. The full variable domain, its missing parts supplied by reference TRBV5-1 and TRBJ1-1, is KAGVTQTPRYLIKTRGQQVTLSCSPISGHRSVSWYQQTPGQGLQFLFEYFSETQRNKGNFPGRFSGRQFSNSRSEMNVSTLELGDSALYLCASTNNTEAFFGQGTRLTVV.

The V call is TRBV29-1, the J call TRBJ1-1; D might be TRBD1 (6 bases). CDR3 length: 14 amino acids. The germline V gene has CDR1 SQVTM and CDR2 ANQGSEA. V lost 6 bases and J lost 6, with 20 bases in between. CDR3 coding DNA: TGCAGCGTAAGGGAGGGGGTTTGGGTCGCTGAAGCTTTCTTT. It is translated as CSVREGVWVAEAFF.

The chain combines TRBV4-3 with TRBJ2-1; TRBD2 aligns across 13 bases. Germline V gene sequence: CDR1 LGHNA, CDR2 YSLEER. The CDR3 is made up of 18 amino acids. V trimming: 4 bases; J trimming: 4 bases; junction bases outside the gene matches: 10. The CDR3 DNA reads TGCGCCAGCAGCCGCAACTGGACTAGCGGGGGCCGATACAATGAGCAGTTCTTC. Its translation: CASSRNWTSGGRYNEQFF.

This chain connects TRBV2 to TRBJ2-3, with 14 bases lining up with TRBD2. V trimming: 8 bases; J trimming: 2 bases; junction bases outside the gene matches: 15. The CDR3 extends over 19 amino acids. CDR1 is SNHLY and CDR2 is FYNNEI in the germline V gene. The CDR3 DNA reads as TGTGCCAGCTACCCACGACTAGCGGGGGGGCCAGTGGCCACAGATACGCAGTATTTT. Protein product: CASYPRLAGGPVATDTQYF.

The rearrangement links TRBV11-2 to TRBJ1-2; D perhaps matches TRBD1 (6 bases). Trimming shortened V by 0 bases and J by 3 bases, and 17 bases separated the two germline ends. Germline assignment: CDR1 SGHAT and CDR2 FQNNGV. The CDR3 loop spans 17 amino acids. The CDR3 DNA reads as TGTGCCAGCAGCTTAGAAATGGCGACAGGCCTCTACTATGGCTACACCTTC. This codes for CASSLEMATGLYYGYTF. The whole variable domain, remainder taken from reference TRBV11-2 and TRBJ1-2, is EAGVAQSPRYKIIEKRQSVAFWCNPISGHATLYWYQQILGQGPKLLIQFQNNGVVDDSQLPKDRFSAERLKGVDSTLKIQPAKLEDSAVYLCASSLEMATGLYYGYTFGSGTRLTVV.

This chain uses TRBV6-5 with TRBJ2-7; the D gene is possibly TRBD2 (6 bases). Germline V CDR1 and CDR2: MNHEY, SVGAGI. The CDR3 has 13 amino acids. Trimming took off 10 bases at V and 5 bases at J, with 18 bases between the two ends. CDR3 nucleotides: TGTGCCACCCGCCAGGGTTGGGGGGACGAGCAGTACTTC. As protein: CATRQGWGDEQYF.

This clone came up a few times. The V call is TRBV14, the J call TRBJ2-6; 10 bases map to TRBD1. V shed 4 bases and J 0 bases; nucleotides not matched to a gene: 24. The CDR3 runs to 24 residues. The V gene's germline CDR1 is SGHDN and CDR2 FVKESK. The CDR3 reads CASSPLEGDRGSWGGVSGANVLTF. The CDR3 DNA is TGTGCCAGCAGCCCCCTGGAGGGGGACAGGGGATCCTGGGGGGGCGTCTCTGGGGCCAACGTCCTGACTTTC. Full variable domain (missing parts from reference TRBV14 and TRBJ2-6): EAGVTQFPSHSVIEKGQTVTLRCDPISGHDNLYWYRRVMGKEIKFLLHFVKESKQDESGMPNNRFLAERTGGTYSTLKVQPAELEDSGVYFCASSPLEGDRGSWGGVSGANVLTFGAGSRLTVL.

The CDR3 nucleotides are TGTGCCAGCAGCCGAGTTGACACCGGGGAGCTGTTTTTT. This gives the protein CASSRVDTGELFF. The chain uses TRBV6-5 and TRBJ2-2, with D unresolved. Between the trimmed V and J ends, which lost 6 bases and 3 bases, there was a span of 8 bases. Germline loops: CDR1 MNHEY, CDR2 SVGAGI. The CDR3 runs 13 residues.

Of note for this clone: An end of the junction differs from the germline gene, which may be a read error. The sample carries other DNA sequences with the same CDR3. This sequence joins TRBV4-1 and TRBJ1-6; the match to TRBD1 covers 8 bases. The germline CDR1 and CDR2 sequences are MGHRA and YSYEKL. The CDR3 is 17 amino acids. CDR3 in amino acids: CASRERQGNSYNSPLHF. The CDR3 DNA follows: TGCGCCAGCAGGGAAAGACAGGGGAACTCCTATAATTCCCCCCTCCACTTT.

The rearrangement links TRBV4-1 to TRBJ2-2, with TRBD1 matching 9 bases. This CDR3 spans 22 amino acids. The J segment lost 5 bases and the V segment lost 4 bases, leaving 26 bases of the junction unmatched. The V gene's germline CDR1 is MGHRA and CDR2 YSYEKL. The CDR3 spells CASSLSFLLDRLTGGSTGELFF. The CDR3 region has the DNA TGCGCCAGCAGCCTCAGCTTTCTCTTAGACCGCTTGACAGGGGGATCGACCGGGGAGCTGTTTTTT.

The chain carries TRBV25-1 and TRBJ2-2; 9 nucleotides agree with TRBD2. From germline, CDR1 is MGHDK and CDR2 SYGVNS. Unmatched junction bases numbered 9, after V lost 3 bases and J lost 7 bases. The CDR3 runs to 16 residues. In DNA, the CDR3 is TGTGCCAGCAGTGATCATGGACTAGCGAGATTCGGGGAGCTGTTTTTT. Protein product: CASSDHGLARFGELFF. Full variable domain (missing parts from reference TRBV25-1 and TRBJ2-2): EADIYQTPRYLVIGTGKKITLECSQTMGHDKMYWYQQDPGMELHLIHYSYGVNSTEKGDLSSESTVSRIRTEHFPLTLESARPSHTSQYLCASSDHGLARFGELFFGEGSRLTVL.

The chain couples TRBV4-1 to TRBJ1-5; D ambiguous. The CDR3 totals 18 residues. The germline gives CDR1 MGHRA, CDR2 YSYEKL. Trimming removed 3 bases at V and 4 bases at J, with 22 bases between. The CDR3 DNA sequence: TGCGCCAGCAGCCATCTGGACGGAAGACCTGGGAGGAATCAGCCCCAGCATTTT. Its translation: CASSHLDGRPGRNQPQHF.

The rearrangement uses TRBV27 and TRBJ2-3, with 9 positions matching TRBD1. This CDR3 spans 15 amino acids. In germline, CDR1 is MNHEY, CDR2 SMNVEV (reference sequence). Trimming removed 5 bases from V and 6 bases from J; junction bases left unmatched: 9. The CDR3 reads CASSMKQGAADTQYF. The CDR3 DNA is TGTGCCAGCAGTATGAAACAGGGGGCGGCGGATACGCAGTATTTT.